This T cell receptor beta chain was found in a study of beta chain features in type 1 diabetes. The entirety of the isolated RNA underwent reverse transcription, so expressed TCRB transcripts were sequenced. Here immunoSEQ multiplex PCR was the method, and the copy in TCRdb shows in-frame clones only, minus some. This sample has approximately 380,000 clones, with roughly 16% found just once. Germline assignment: CDR1 SQVTM and CDR2 ANQGSEA. This CDR3 comprises 14 residues. V gave up 4 bases and J gave up 4 bases; unmatched junction bases: 8. The specimen sequenced was naive CD4+ T cells from blood. The chain uses TRBV29-1 and TRBJ2-3; 7 bases match TRBD2. The TCR originated in a woman aged 18-35 years in good health. As DNA, the CDR3 is TGCAGCGTTGGGGGGGGAGCGGGATCAGATACGCAGTATTTT. It codes for CSVGGGAGSDTQYF.